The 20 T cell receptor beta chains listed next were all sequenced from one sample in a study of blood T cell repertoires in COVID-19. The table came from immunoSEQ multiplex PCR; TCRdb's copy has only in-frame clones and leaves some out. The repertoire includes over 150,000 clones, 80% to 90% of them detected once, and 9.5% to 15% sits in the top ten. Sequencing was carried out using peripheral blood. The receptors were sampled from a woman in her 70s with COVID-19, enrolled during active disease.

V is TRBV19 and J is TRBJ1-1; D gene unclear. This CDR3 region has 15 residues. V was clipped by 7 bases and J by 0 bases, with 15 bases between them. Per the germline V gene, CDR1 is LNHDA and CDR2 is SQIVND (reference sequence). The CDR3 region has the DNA TGTGCCAGTACCCGGAGGGAGCTCATGAACACTGAAGCTTTCTTT. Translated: CASTRRELMNTEAFF.

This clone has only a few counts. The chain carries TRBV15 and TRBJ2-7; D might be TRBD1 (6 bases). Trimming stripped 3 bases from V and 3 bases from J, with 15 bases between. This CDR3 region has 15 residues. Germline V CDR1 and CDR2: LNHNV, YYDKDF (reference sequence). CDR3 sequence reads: CATSRSPRQDYEQYF. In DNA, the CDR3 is TGTGCCACCAGCAGGAGTCCGAGACAGGACTACGAGCAGTACTTC.

In DNA, the CDR3 is TGCGCCAGCAGCCCACGACAGGCCTACGAGCAGTACTTC. Translating gives CASSPRQAYEQYF. V and J are TRBV5-1 and TRBJ2-7; a possible D gene is TRBD1 (6 bases). This CDR3 has 13 amino acids. Trimming shortened V by 4 bases and J by 2 bases, and 10 bases separated the two germline ends. In germline, CDR1 is SGHRS, CDR2 YFSETQ.

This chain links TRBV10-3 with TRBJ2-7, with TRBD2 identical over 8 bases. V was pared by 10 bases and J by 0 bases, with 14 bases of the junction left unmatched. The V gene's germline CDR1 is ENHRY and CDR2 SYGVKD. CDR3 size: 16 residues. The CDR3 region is CATQGLAGDSSYEQYF. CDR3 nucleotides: TGTGCCACCCAAGGGCTAGCGGGCGATAGCTCCTACGAGCAGTACTTC.

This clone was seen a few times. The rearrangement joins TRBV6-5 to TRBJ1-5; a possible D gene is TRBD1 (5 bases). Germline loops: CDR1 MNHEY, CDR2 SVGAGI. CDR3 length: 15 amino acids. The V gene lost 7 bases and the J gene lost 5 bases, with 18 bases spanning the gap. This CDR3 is CASIERRGGHQPQHF. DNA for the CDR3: TGTGCCAGCATCGAAAGGAGGGGAGGGCATCAGCCCCAGCATTTT.

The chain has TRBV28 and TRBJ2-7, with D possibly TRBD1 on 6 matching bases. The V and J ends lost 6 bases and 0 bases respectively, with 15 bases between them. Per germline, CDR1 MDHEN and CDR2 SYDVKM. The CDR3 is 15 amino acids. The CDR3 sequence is CASSQGQSNSYEQYF. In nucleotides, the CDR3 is TGTGCCAGCAGCCAAGGACAGTCCAACTCCTACGAGCAGTACTTC. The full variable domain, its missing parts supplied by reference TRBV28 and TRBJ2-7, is DVKVTQSSRYLVKRTGEKVFLECVQDMDHENMFWYRQDPGLGLRLIYFSYDVKMKEKGDIPEGYSVSREKKERFSLILESASTNQTSMYLCASSQGQSNSYEQYFGPGTRLTVT.

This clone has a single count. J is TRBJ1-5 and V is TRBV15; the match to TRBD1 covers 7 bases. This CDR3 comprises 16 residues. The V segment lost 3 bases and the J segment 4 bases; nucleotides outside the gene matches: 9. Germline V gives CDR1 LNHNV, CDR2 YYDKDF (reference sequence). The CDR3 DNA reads TGTGCCACCAGCAGCCAACGGGACAGCCGTAATCAGCCCCAGCATTTT. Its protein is CATSSQRDSRNQPQHF.

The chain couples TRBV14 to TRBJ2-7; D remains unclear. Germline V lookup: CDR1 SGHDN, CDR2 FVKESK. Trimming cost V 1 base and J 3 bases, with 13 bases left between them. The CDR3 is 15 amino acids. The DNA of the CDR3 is TGTGCCAGCAGCCAAGGCCCATCCCAACACTACGAGCAGTACTTC. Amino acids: CASSQGPSQHYEQYF.

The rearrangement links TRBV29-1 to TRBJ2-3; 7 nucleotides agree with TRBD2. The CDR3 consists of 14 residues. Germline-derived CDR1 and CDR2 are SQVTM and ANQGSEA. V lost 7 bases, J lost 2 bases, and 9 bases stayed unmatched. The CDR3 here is CSGDSGSFTDTQYF. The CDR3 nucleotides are TGCAGCGGGGATAGCGGGTCATTCACAGATACGCAGTATTTT.

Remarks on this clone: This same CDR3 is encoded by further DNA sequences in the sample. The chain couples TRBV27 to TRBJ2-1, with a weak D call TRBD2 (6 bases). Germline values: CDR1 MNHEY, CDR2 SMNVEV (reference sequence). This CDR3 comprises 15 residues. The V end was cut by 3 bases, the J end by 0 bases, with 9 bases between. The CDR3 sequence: CASSFGGSSYNEQFF. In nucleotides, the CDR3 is TGTGCCAGCAGTTTTGGAGGGAGCTCCTACAATGAGCAGTTCTTC.

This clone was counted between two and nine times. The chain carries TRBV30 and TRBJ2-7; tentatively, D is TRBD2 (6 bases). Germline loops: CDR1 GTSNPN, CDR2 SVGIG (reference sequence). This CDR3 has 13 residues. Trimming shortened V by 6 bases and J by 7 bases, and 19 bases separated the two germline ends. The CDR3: CACHASGAGEQYF. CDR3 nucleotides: TGTGCCTGCCACGCTTCCGGGGCGGGGGAGCAGTACTTC.

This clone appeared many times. CDR3 protein: CASSGGGLMNTEAFF. The CDR3 region has the DNA TGCGCCAGCAGCGGGGGAGGGCTGATGAACACTGAAGCTTTCTTT. The genes are TRBV4-1 and TRBJ1-1, with D possibly being TRBD1 (5 bases). The CDR3 sequence is 15 residues long. CDR1 and CDR2 from the germline V gene are MGHRA and YSYEKL. The V gene lost 5 bases and the J gene lost 0 bases, with 13 bases spanning the gap.

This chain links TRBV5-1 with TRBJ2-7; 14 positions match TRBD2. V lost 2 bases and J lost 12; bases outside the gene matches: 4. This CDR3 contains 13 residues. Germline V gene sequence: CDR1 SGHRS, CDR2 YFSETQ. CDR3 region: CASSFGTSGRGYF. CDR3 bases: TGCGCCAGCAGCTTCGGGACTAGCGGGAGAGGGTACTTC.

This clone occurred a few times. CDR3 coding DNA: TGTGCCAGCAACACCGGGAGGTATGGCTACACCTTC. It yields the protein CASNTGRYGYTF. The chain recombines TRBV28 with TRBJ1-2; D not resolved. Trimming cost V 7 bases and J 5 bases, with 11 bases left between them. Per germline, CDR1 MDHEN and CDR2 SYDVKM. The CDR3 is made up of 12 amino acids.

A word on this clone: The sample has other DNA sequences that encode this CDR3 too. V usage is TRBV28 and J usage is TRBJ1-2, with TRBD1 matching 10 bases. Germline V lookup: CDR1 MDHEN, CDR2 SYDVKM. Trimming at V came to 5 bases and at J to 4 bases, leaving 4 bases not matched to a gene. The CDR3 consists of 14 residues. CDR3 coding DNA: TGTGCCAGCAGTAGACAGGGGGCCGGCTATGGCTACACCTTC. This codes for CASSRQGAGYGYTF.

CDR3 DNA: TGCGCCAGCAGCTCCGGGACTATCTACACCGGGGAGCTGTTTTTT. Protein sequence: CASSSGTIYTGELFF. This chain connects TRBV5-1 to TRBJ2-2; 7 nucleotides agree with TRBD2. This CDR3 has 15 residues. Germline V gene sequence: CDR1 SGHRS, CDR2 YFSETQ. V shed 3 bases, J shed 3 bases, and the junction held 5 bases outside the gene matches. The variable domain in full, completed from reference TRBV5-1 and TRBJ2-2, reads KAGVTQTPRYLIKTRGQQVTLSCSPISGHRSVSWYQQTPGQGLQFLFEYFSETQRNKGNFPGRFSGRQFSNSRSEMNVSTLELGDSALYLCASSSGTIYTGELFFGEGSRLTVL.

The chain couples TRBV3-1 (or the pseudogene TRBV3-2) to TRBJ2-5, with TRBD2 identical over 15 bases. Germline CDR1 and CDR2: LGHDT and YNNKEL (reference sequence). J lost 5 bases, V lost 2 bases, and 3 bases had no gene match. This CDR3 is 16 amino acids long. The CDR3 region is CASSQRTSGRGETQYF. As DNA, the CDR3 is TGTGCCAGCAGCCAAAGGACTAGCGGGAGGGGGGAGACCCAGTACTTC.

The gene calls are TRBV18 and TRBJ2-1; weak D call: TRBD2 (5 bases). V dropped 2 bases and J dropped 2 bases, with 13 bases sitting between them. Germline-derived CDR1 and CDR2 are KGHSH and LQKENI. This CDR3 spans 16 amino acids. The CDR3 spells CASSPSAGMTYNEQFF. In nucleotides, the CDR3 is TGTGCCAGCTCACCATCCGCGGGTATGACCTACAATGAGCAGTTCTTC.

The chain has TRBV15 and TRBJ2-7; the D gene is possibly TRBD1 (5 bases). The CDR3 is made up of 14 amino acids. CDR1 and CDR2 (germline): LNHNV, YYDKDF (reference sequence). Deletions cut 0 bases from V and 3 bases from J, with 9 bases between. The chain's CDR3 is CATSRDQTDYEQYF. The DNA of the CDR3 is TGTGCCACCAGCAGAGATCAGACAGACTACGAGCAGTACTTC.

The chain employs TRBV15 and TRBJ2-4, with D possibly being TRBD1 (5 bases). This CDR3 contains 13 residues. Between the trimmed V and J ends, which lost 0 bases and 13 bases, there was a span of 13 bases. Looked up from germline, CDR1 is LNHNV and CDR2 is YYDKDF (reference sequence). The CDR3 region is CATSRDRLQEQYF. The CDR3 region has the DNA TGTGCCACCAGCAGAGATAGGTTACAGGAGCAGTACTTC.